This TCR beta chain stems from a study of control samples from healthy donors and cancer patients. CDR3 length equals 16 residues. From germline, CDR1 is SNHLY and CDR2 FYNNEI. The ends lost 5 bases at V and 6 bases at J; junction bases unmatched: 12. Only in-frame clones appear in the TCRdb table, and some are missing; sequencing was by immunoSEQ multiplex PCR. The sample has about 55,000 clones; 95% to 96% are singletons. Sample: blood. The sequence was collected from a woman in her 30s in good health. The rearrangement joins TRBV2 to TRBJ2-7, with 11 bases identical to TRBD2. DNA of the CDR3: TGTGCCAGCAGTCCACCAATAGCGGGAGGGATTACCGAGCAGTACTTC. This encodes CASSPPIAGGITEQYF.